This entry concerns a single T cell receptor beta chain. Its antigen is currently unknown. V lost 6 bases to trimming and J lost 1 base; unmatched junction nucleotides: 8. The CDR3 length is 15 residues. Germline CDR1 MDHEN, CDR2 SYDVKM. The entry originates in a study of T cell responses to AZD1222 COVID-19 vaccine. Study-wide results and limits: Possibly, clonal diversity was underestimated; donors were largely white British and included more females. Seropositive at baseline were only a handful of AZD1222 recipients.

The method was immunoSEQ multiplex PCR; TCRdb's version includes in-frame clones alone and lacks a portion of them. Found here are tens of thousands of clones, 92% of them singletons; the top ten hold approximately 5.2%. This receptor was obtained from an adult in good health. This specimen was peripheral blood, taken on day 0 of AZD1222 vaccination. The chain carries TRBV28 and TRBJ2-7, with 8 bases lining up with TRBD1. The CDR3 nucleotides are TGTGCCAGCAGCGCCCCTGGGACAGGATCCTACGAGCAGTACTTC. It translates to CASSAPGTGSYEQYF. Combining the CDR3 with reference TRBV28 and TRBJ2-7 gives the whole variable domain DVKVTQSSRYLVKRTGEKVFLECVQDMDHENMFWYRQDPGLGLRLIYFSYDVKMKEKGDIPEGYSVSREKKERFSLILESASTNQTSMYLCASSAPGTGSYEQYFGPGTRLTVT.